These 30 T cell receptor beta chains share one sample of origin, sequenced in a study of blood T cell repertoires in COVID-19. The method was immunoSEQ multiplex PCR; TCRdb's version includes in-frame clones alone and lacks a portion of them. The sample lists 100,000 or so clones, approximately 88% occurring once. The sequenced sample was peripheral blood. These receptors all come from a human donor in a cohort sampled during active COVID-19.

The CDR3 nucleotides read TGTGCCAGCTTGGGACAGGGGGTCACCGGGGAGCTGTTTTTT. This encodes CASLGQGVTGELFF. This rearrangement joins TRBV11-3 to TRBJ2-2, with TRBD1 matching over 11 bases. The germline V gene encodes CDR1 SGHNT and CDR2 YENEEA. The V and J ends lost 8 bases and 4 bases, in that order; junction bases with no gene match: 3. The CDR3 has 14 amino acids. The complete variable domain, with remaining parts taken from reference TRBV11-3 and TRBJ2-2, reads EAGVVQSPRYKIIEKKQPVAFWCNPISGHNTLYWYLQNLGQGPELLIRYENEEAVDDSQLPKDRFSAERLKGVDSTLKIQPAELGDSAVYLCASLGQGVTGELFFGEGSRLTVL.

Worth noting for this clone: Distinct nucleotide sequences in the sample also encode this CDR3. The rearrangement joins TRBV28 to TRBJ2-7; D gene uncertain. CDR1 and CDR2 (germline): MDHEN, SYDVKM. CDR3 length equals 10 residues. The V and J ends lost 5 bases and 4 bases respectively, with 3 bases between them. The CDR3 here is CASSRYEQYF. CDR3 coding DNA: TGTGCCAGCAGTCGTTACGAGCAGTACTTC.

V and J are TRBV5-1 and TRBJ2-3, with a weak D call TRBD1 (6 bases). Germline values: CDR1 SGHRS, CDR2 YFSETQ. The CDR3 extends over 13 amino acids. Trimming left V 6 bases short and J 6 bases short, with 14 bases between. The CDR3 here is CASIRQDGDTQYF. The CDR3 DNA follows: TGCGCCAGCATCCGACAGGACGGGGATACGCAGTATTTT.

CDR3 region: CASSPSGTGSLHEQYF. The CDR3 coding sequence is TGTGCCAGCAGCCCCTCCGGGACAGGGAGTTTGCACGAGCAGTACTTC. The chain links TRBV9 to TRBJ2-7, with TRBD1 matching 9 bases. The V gene's germline CDR1 is SGDLS and CDR2 YYNGEE. Trimming at V came to 4 bases and at J to 5 bases, leaving 13 bases not matched to a gene. The CDR3 sequence is 16 residues long.

This rearrangement joins TRBV3-1 (or the pseudogene TRBV3-2) to TRBJ2-7; D perhaps matches TRBD2 (5 bases). Germline V gene data show CDR1 as LGHDT and CDR2 as YNNKEL (reference sequence). The length of the CDR3 is 17 residues. V was shortened by 0 bases and J by 2 bases, with 17 bases between the two germline ends. The CDR3 is CASSQDGGSFVPYEQYF. The DNA of the CDR3 is TGTGCCAGCAGCCAAGACGGCGGGTCCTTTGTTCCCTACGAGCAGTACTTC.

This sequence joins TRBV19 and TRBJ1-4; D remains unclear. This CDR3 comprises 13 residues. Germline V gene lookup returns CDR1 LNHDA and CDR2 SQIVND (reference sequence). V lost 4 bases and J 3 bases, leaving 6 bases between the germline ends. The CDR3 spells CASSRRANEKLFF. The DNA of the CDR3 is TGTGCCAGTAGTAGGAGGGCTAATGAAAAACTGTTTTTT.

The chain combines TRBV24-1 with TRBJ1-1, with D possibly matching TRBD1 (6 bases). The CDR3 contains 13 residues. Trimming cost V 6 bases and J 5 bases, with 12 bases left between them. In germline, CDR1 is KGHDR, CDR2 SFDVKD. This CDR3 reads CATSKQGWTEAFF. In DNA, the CDR3 is TGTGCCACCAGTAAACAGGGATGGACTGAAGCTTTCTTT.

This clone has more than one count but fewer than ten. The sample has other DNA sequences that encode this CDR3 too. The rearrangement uses TRBV11-3 and TRBJ1-2; 8 positions agree with TRBD1. The germline gives CDR1 SGHNT, CDR2 YENEEA. The V and J ends lost 4 bases and 2 bases, in that order; junction bases with no gene match: 6. The CDR3 is 15 residues long. The CDR3 loop is CASSSRTGWNYGYTF. DNA of the CDR3: TGTGCCAGCAGCTCCCGGACAGGGTGGAACTATGGCTACACCTTC.

V is TRBV7-2 and J is TRBJ1-1; no clear D. The CDR3 contains 12 residues. The V and J ends lost 2 bases and 5 bases respectively, with 6 bases between them. Germline V gene data show CDR1 as SGHTA and CDR2 as FQGNSA. CDR3 sequence (DNA): TGTGCCAGCAGCTTACTAAGAACTGAAGCTTTCTTT. Translated, it gives CASSLLRTEAFF.

This clone was detected only a few times. This chain joins TRBV4-3 and TRBJ1-2, with 7 bases aligning to TRBD1. V was pared by 4 bases and J by 4 bases, with 6 bases of the junction left unmatched. This CDR3 is built from 14 residues. Germline CDR1 and CDR2: LGHNA and YSLEER. The CDR3 DNA reads TGCGCCAGCAGCCCGGGACAGACTACCTATGGCTACACCTTC. Amino acids: CASSPGQTTYGYTF.

This chain links TRBV5-1 with TRBJ2-1, with 10 nucleotides matching TRBD2. The CDR3 loop spans 15 amino acids. Losses at the gene ends were 4 bases for V and 4 bases for J; bases not matched to a gene: 5. Germline V gives CDR1 SGHRS, CDR2 YFSETQ. The CDR3 coding sequence is TGCGCCAGCAGCCGGAGCGGGGGGGTTTACAATGAGCAGTTCTTC. Protein product: CASSRSGGVYNEQFF.

J is TRBJ2-1 and V is TRBV6-5; possible D gene TRBD1, 5 bases. The ends were cut back, 7 bases at V and 5 bases at J, with 15 bases in the middle. This CDR3 has 14 amino acids. Germline V gene sequence: CDR1 MNHEY, CDR2 SVGAGI. The CDR3 here is CASNPVGAHNEQFF. The CDR3 DNA is TGTGCCAGCAATCCGGTAGGGGCCCACAATGAGCAGTTCTTC.

This chain links TRBV5-1 with TRBJ2-3, with 8 bases lining up with TRBD2. CDR1 is SGHRS, CDR2 YFSETQ, per germline. This CDR3 has 16 residues. V shed 7 bases, J shed 2 bases, and the junction held 12 bases outside the gene matches. This CDR3 is CASSPGGGGFTDTQYF. CDR3 in DNA: TGCGCCAGCTCGCCCGGTGGCGGGGGGTTCACAGATACGCAGTATTTT. The full variable domain, completed using reference TRBV5-1 and TRBJ2-3, is KAGVTQTPRYLIKTRGQQVTLSCSPISGHRSVSWYQQTPGQGLQFLFEYFSETQRNKGNFPGRFSGRQFSNSRSEMNVSTLELGDSALYLCASSPGGGGFTDTQYFGPGTRLTVL.

The rearrangement uses TRBV4-2 and TRBJ2-7; D is perhaps TRBD1 (6 bases). This CDR3 contains 15 residues. V lost 1 base and J lost 1, with 11 bases in between. Germline CDR1 LGHNA, CDR2 YNFKEQ. The CDR3: CASSQGAGESYEQYF. Here the CDR3 DNA reads TGTGCCAGCAGCCAAGGGGCAGGGGAATCCTACGAGCAGTACTTC.

J is TRBJ1-4 and V is TRBV28, with D perhaps matching TRBD1 (5 bases). CDR1 and CDR2 from the germline V gene are MDHEN and SYDVKM. With 6 bases removed from V and 8 bases from J, the gap between germline ends came to 16 bases. There are 14 residues in the CDR3. CDR3 bases: TGTGCCAGCAGCTCCGAGTCAGGGTGGGAAAAACTGTTTTTT. As protein: CASSSESGWEKLFF.

This chain uses TRBV5-1 with TRBJ1-4; 8 bases are a match to TRBD1. The CDR3 has 18 amino acids. The J segment lost 6 bases and the V segment lost 0 bases, leaving 13 bases of the junction unmatched. From germline, CDR1 is SGHRS and CDR2 YFSETQ. The chain's CDR3 is CASSLVGQGSAGDEKLFF. In nucleotides, the CDR3 is TGCGCCAGCAGCTTGGTTGGACAGGGATCGGCAGGGGATGAAAAACTGTTTTTT.

The chain carries TRBV28 and TRBJ2-1; the match to TRBD2 covers 10 bases. V was clipped by 5 bases and J by 1 base; unmatched bases: 5. CDR3 length equals 16 residues. Germline assignment: CDR1 MDHEN and CDR2 SYDVKM. The CDR3 DNA sequence: TGTGCCAGCAGTGGGGGGACTAGCGCTTCCTACAATGAGCAGTTCTTC. This translates into CASSGGTSASYNEQFF. Using reference TRBV28 and TRBJ2-1 for the parts outside the CDR3, the full variable domain is DVKVTQSSRYLVKRTGEKVFLECVQDMDHENMFWYRQDPGLGLRLIYFSYDVKMKEKGDIPEGYSVSREKKERFSLILESASTNQTSMYLCASSGGTSASYNEQFFGPGTRLTVL.

The chain has TRBV5-1 and TRBJ2-2; unclear D gene. The CDR3 totals 13 residues. Deletions cut 4 bases from V and 2 bases from J, with 6 bases between. The germline CDR1 and CDR2 sequences are SGHRS and YFSETQ. CDR3 nucleotides: TGCGCCAGCAGCCCCGGTAACACCGGGGAGCTGTTTTTT. It codes for CASSPGNTGELFF.

The chain carries TRBV5-1 and TRBJ2-7; TRBD2 matches at 13 bases. The length of the CDR3 is 17 residues. CDR1 and CDR2 from the germline V gene are SGHRS and YFSETQ. The junction had 8 bases not matched to a gene; V was cut back by 4 bases and J by 1 base. The CDR3 reads CASSLGTSGDPSYEQYF. In DNA, the CDR3 is TGCGCCAGCAGCCTCGGGACTAGCGGGGACCCATCCTACGAGCAGTACTTC.

As regards this clone: The identical CDR3 is also encoded by other nucleotide sequences in the sample. V gene TRBV11-3 combines with J gene TRBJ2-7; D possibly corresponds to TRBD1 (5 bases). The CDR3 has 14 amino acids. V was clipped by 0 bases and J by 2 bases, with 8 bases between them. Per the germline V gene, CDR1 is SGHNT and CDR2 is YENEEA. CDR3 nucleotide sequence: TGTGCCAGCAGCTTAGACCCAGGGACCTACGAGCAGTACTTC. Amino acid sequence: CASSLDPGTYEQYF.

This clone was recorded at least ten times. The chain links TRBV18 to TRBJ1-1, with 8 nucleotides matching TRBD1. Looked up from germline, CDR1 is KGHSH and CDR2 is LQKENI. The CDR3 runs to 17 residues. The trim removed 4 bases at V and 6 bases at J, leaving 16 bases unmatched. The CDR3 spells CASSLGQGNLGRAEAFF. DNA of the CDR3: TGTGCCAGCTCACTCGGACAGGGTAATTTGGGTAGGGCTGAAGCTTTCTTT.

The chain carries TRBV5-6 and TRBJ1-5; no definite D call. The length of the CDR3 is 13 residues. Germline V CDR1 and CDR2: SGHDT, YYEEEE. V was cut by 0 bases and J by 4 bases, with 5 bases left in between. The CDR3 nucleotides are TGTGCCAGCAGCTTGGCCCCAAATCAGCCCCAGCATTTT. Residues: CASSLAPNQPQHF.

The rearrangement joins TRBV5-1 to TRBJ2-1, with D perhaps TRBD1 (6 bases). V was shortened by 4 bases and J by 3 bases, with 14 bases between the two germline ends. This CDR3 has 15 residues. CDR1 is SGHRS and CDR2 is YFSETQ in the germline V gene. Here the CDR3 DNA reads TGCGCCAGCAGCCGACGGGGCAGGGGCTACAATGAGCAGTTCTTC. It specifies CASSRRGRGYNEQFF. Together with reference TRBV5-1 and TRBJ2-1, the CDR3 gives the full variable domain: KAGVTQTPRYLIKTRGQQVTLSCSPISGHRSVSWYQQTPGQGLQFLFEYFSETQRNKGNFPGRFSGRQFSNSRSEMNVSTLELGDSALYLCASSRRGRGYNEQFFGPGTRLTVL.

The chain employs TRBV10-2 and TRBJ2-7; the D is unclear. Trimming took 3 bases from V and 0 from J, leaving 9 bases between them. Germline CDR1 and CDR2: WSHSY and SAAADI. The CDR3 is made up of 14 amino acids. CDR3 sequence: CASSDLGISYEQYF. The DNA for the CDR3 is TGCGCCAGCAGTGATCTAGGTATCTCCTACGAGCAGTACTTC.

The V and J genes are TRBV28 and TRBJ1-5, with D maybe TRBD1 (6 bases). Germline V gene data show CDR1 as MDHEN and CDR2 as SYDVKM. With 5 bases removed from V and 1 base from J, the gap between germline ends came to 12 bases. This CDR3 has 15 amino acids. The CDR3 loop reads CASSRGGPSNQPQHF. The CDR3 nucleotides are TGTGCCAGCAGTCGGGGGGGGCCCAGCAATCAGCCCCAGCATTTT.

V and J are TRBV6-5 and TRBJ1-2, with D uncertain. This CDR3 region has 14 residues. V gave up 6 bases and J gave up 3 bases, with 14 bases separating them. Germline values: CDR1 MNHEY, CDR2 SVGAGI. CDR3 in amino acids: CASSPGSSYYGYTF. The CDR3 DNA sequence: TGTGCCAGCAGCCCCGGGTCCTCCTACTATGGCTACACCTTC.

The chain combines TRBV27 with TRBJ1-4; 7 bases fit TRBD1. The germline V gene has CDR1 MNHEY and CDR2 SMNVEV (reference sequence). This CDR3 is built from 16 residues. Trimming removed 6 bases from V and 5 bases from J; junction bases left unmatched: 12. Written as DNA, the CDR3 is TGTGCCAGCAGGCCCGGCACCGGGACAGAGAATGAAAAACTGTTTTTT. As protein: CASRPGTGTENEKLFF.

The rearrangement links TRBV7-3 to TRBJ2-2; 9 nucleotides match TRBD1. Germline CDR1 reads SGHTA; CDR2 reads FQGTGA. J gave up 3 bases and V 0 bases, and 2 bases lay outside the gene matches. CDR3 size: 16 residues. The CDR3 reads CASSLTYRGHTGELFF. The CDR3 DNA sequence: TGTGCCAGCAGCTTAACCTACAGGGGGCACACCGGGGAGCTGTTTTTT. Full variable domain (outside the CDR3, taken from reference TRBV7-3 and TRBJ2-2): GAGVSQTPSNKVTEKGKYVELRCDPISGHTALYWYRQSLGQGPEFLIYFQGTGAADDSGLPNDRFFAVRPEGSVSTLKIQRTERGDSAVYLCASSLTYRGHTGELFFGEGSRLTVL.

The chain has TRBV2 and TRBJ2-5; a possible D gene is TRBD2 (6 bases). Trimming pared 3 bases from V and 5 bases from J, leaving 13 bases between. This CDR3 is 14 amino acids long. Looked up from germline, CDR1 is SNHLY and CDR2 is FYNNEI. The DNA for the CDR3 is TGTGCCAGCAGTGATGGCAGGGCGGGGGAGACCCAGTACTTC. This sequence encodes CASSDGRAGETQYF.

This chain uses TRBV5-4 with TRBJ2-2, with 9 bases fitting TRBD1. In germline, CDR1 is SGHNT, CDR2 YYREEE (reference sequence). V lost 5 bases and J lost 5; bases outside the gene matches: 10. The CDR3 totals 16 residues. The CDR3 here is CASRGPGQGITGELFF. In nucleotides, the CDR3 is TGTGCCAGCAGGGGGCCGGGACAGGGTATTACCGGGGAGCTGTTTTTT.